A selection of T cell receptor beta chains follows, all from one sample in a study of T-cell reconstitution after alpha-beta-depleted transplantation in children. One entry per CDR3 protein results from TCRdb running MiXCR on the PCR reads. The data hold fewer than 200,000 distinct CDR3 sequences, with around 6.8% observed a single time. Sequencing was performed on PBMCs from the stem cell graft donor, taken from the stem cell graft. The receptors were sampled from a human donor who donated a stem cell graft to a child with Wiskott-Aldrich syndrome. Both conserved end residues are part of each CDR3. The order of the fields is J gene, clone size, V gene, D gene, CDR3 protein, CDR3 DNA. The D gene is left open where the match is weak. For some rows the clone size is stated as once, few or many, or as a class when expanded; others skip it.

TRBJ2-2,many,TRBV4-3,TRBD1,CASAALTGGRGAVITGELFF,TGCGCCAGCGCCGCACTCACAGGGGGTAGGGGTGCGGTAATCACCGGGGAGCTGTTTTTT
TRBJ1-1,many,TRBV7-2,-,CASRLGAMNTEAFF,TGTGCCAGCAGGTTGGGCGCTATGAACACTGAAGCTTTCTTT
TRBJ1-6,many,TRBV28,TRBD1,CASSPGILWGQGDSLHF,TGTGCCAGCAGCCCAGGGATTTTATGGGGACAGGGGGATTCCCTCCACTTT
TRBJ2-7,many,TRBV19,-,CASSTQGGEQYF,TGTGCCAGTAGTACCCAGGGTGGCGAGCAGTACTTC
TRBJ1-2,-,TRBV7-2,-,CASSARQAANYGYTF,TGTGCCAGCAGCGCCCGACAGGCGGCAAACTATGGCTACACCTTC
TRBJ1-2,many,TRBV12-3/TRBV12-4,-,CASSLADNYGYTF,TGTGCCAGCAGTTTAGCCGATAACTATGGCTACACCTTC
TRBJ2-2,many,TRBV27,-,CASSLWGTSWTGELFF,TGTGCCAGCAGTTTATGGGGAACCTCCTGGACCGGGGAGCTGTTTTTT
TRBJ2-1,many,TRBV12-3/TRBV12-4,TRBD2,CASSLFATSGILGEQFF,TGTGCCAGCAGTTTATTTGCGACTAGCGGGATTCTAGGTGAGCAGTTCTTC
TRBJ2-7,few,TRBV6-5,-,CASSSPQGNNEQYF,TGTGCCAGCAGTTCCCCGCAGGGGAACAACGAGCAGTACTTC
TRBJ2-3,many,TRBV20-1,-,CSARDESDTQYF,TGCAGTGCTAGAGATGAGTCAGATACGCAGTATTTT
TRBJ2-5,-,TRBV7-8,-,CASSSLMETQYF,TGTGCCAGCAGCTCCTTGATGGAGACCCAGTACTTC
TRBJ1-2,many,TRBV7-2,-,CASSLGTSYGYTF,TGTGCCAGCAGCTTGGGGACTTCTTATGGCTACACCTTC
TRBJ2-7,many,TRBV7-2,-,CASSLVLYEQYF,TGTGCCAGCAGCTTAGTCCTCTACGAGCAGTACTTC
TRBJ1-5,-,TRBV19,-,CASSMVDSNQPQHF,TGTGCCAGTAGTATGGTAGATAGCAATCAGCCCCAGCATTTT
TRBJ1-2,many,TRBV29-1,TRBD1,CSVEDRDRGYGYTF,TGCAGCGTTGAAGATCGGGACAGGGGGTATGGCTACACCTTC
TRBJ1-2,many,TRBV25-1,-,CASSESGQFYGYTF,TGTGCCAGCAGTGAATCCGGACAGTTCTATGGCTACACCTTC
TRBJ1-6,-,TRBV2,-,CAARGWRDSPLHF,TGTGCCGCAAGGGGATGGCGCGATTCACCCCTCCACTTT
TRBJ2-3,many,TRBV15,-,CATSRDPKLSTDTQYF,TGTGCCACCAGCAGAGATCCGAAGCTGAGCACAGATACGCAGTATTTT
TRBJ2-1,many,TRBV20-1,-,CSAGGARIYNEQFF,TGCAGTGCTGGGGGGGCTAGGATTTACAATGAGCAGTTCTTC
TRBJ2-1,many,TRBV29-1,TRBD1,CSAAGQGSYNEQFF,TGCAGCGCCGCGGGACAGGGTTCCTACAATGAGCAGTTCTTC
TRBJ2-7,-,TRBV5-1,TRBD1,CASRGWDSSYEQYF,TGCGCCAGCAGGGGTTGGGACAGCTCCTACGAGCAGTACTTC
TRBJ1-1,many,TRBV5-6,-,CASSLVSGLEAFF,TGTGCCAGCAGCTTGGTCTCGGGACTTGAAGCTTTCTTT
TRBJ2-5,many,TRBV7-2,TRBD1,CASSLNRGLETQYF,TGTGCCAGCAGCTTGAACAGGGGATTAGAGACCCAGTACTTC
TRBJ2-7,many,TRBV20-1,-,CSARDSASFYEQYF,TGCAGTGCTAGAGATTCAGCTAGCTTCTACGAGCAGTACTTC
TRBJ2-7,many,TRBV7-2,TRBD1,CASSISGTGAEQYF,TGTGCCAGCAGCATCTCCGGGACAGGGGCAGAGCAGTACTTC
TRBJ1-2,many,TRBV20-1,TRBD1,CSATNRDRAYGYTF,TGCAGTGCTACTAACCGGGACAGGGCCTATGGCTACACCTTC
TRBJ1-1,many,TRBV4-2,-,CASRTVSGGEAFF,TGTGCCAGCAGAACTGTGTCCGGGGGTGAAGCTTTCTTT
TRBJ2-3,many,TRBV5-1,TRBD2,CASSFTTSGITDTQYF,TGCGCCAGCAGCTTTACGACTAGCGGGATCACAGATACGCAGTATTTT
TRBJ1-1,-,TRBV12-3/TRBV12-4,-,CASSPPLGGERTEAFF,TGTGCCAGCAGTCCCCCCCTAGGAGGGGAGAGGACTGAAGCTTTCTTT
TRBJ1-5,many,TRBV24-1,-,CATSDPLRDDQPQHF,TGTGCCACCAGTGACCCGCTCCGGGATGATCAGCCCCAGCATTTT
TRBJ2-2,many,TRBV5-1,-,CASSPRWDPGGELFF,TGCGCCAGCAGCCCACGCTGGGACCCGGGCGGGGAGCTGTTTTTT
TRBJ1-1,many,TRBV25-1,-,CASSESGRTEAFF,TGTGCCAGCAGTGAATCGGGGAGGACTGAAGCTTTCTTT
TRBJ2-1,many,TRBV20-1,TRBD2,CSARVLAGWNEQFF,TGCAGTGCTAGAGTACTAGCGGGATGGAATGAGCAGTTCTTC
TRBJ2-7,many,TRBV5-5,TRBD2,CASSSSGTSSYEQYF,TGTGCCAGCAGCTCCTCCGGGACTAGCTCCTACGAGCAGTACTTC
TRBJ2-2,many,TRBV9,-,CASSVRGGNTGELFF,TGTGCCAGCAGCGTTAGGGGGGGAAACACCGGGGAGCTGTTTTTT
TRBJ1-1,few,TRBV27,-,CASSRTVVTEAFF,TGTGCCAGCAGCCGGACAGTTGTGACTGAAGCTTTCTTT
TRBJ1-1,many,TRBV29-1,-,CSVEQERAFF,TGCAGCGTTGAGCAAGAGCGCGCTTTCTTT
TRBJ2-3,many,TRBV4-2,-,CASSQDGRATQYF,TGTGCCAGCAGCCAAGATGGGCGGGCCACGCAGTATTTT
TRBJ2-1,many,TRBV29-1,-,CSGGWDEQFF,TGCAGCGGCGGGTGGGATGAGCAGTTCTTC
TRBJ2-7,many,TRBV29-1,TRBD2,CSARTSGPYEQYF,TGCAGCGCCCGGACTAGCGGACCCTACGAGCAGTACTTC
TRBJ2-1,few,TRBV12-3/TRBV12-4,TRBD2,CASSPSGLAGGPVMNEQFF,TGTGCCAGCAGTCCCTCGGGACTAGCGGGGGGGCCGGTAATGAATGAGCAGTTCTTC
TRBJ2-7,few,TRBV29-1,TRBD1,CSVARDRAVYEQYF,TGCAGCGTCGCCCGGGACAGGGCCGTCTACGAGCAGTACTTC
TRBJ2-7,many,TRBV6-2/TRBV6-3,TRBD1,CASSSAGGWPYEQYF,TGTGCCAGCAGTTCCGCAGGGGGTTGGCCTTACGAGCAGTACTTC
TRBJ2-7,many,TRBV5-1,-,CASSLDFQADEQYF,TGCGCCAGCAGCTTGGATTTTCAGGCCGACGAGCAGTACTTC
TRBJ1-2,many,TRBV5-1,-,CASSLDRSLVSYSYTF,TGCGCCAGCAGCTTGGACCGATCGTTGGTCAGCTATAGCTACACCTTC
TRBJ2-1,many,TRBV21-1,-,CASSKGKTGLLSEQFF,TGTGCCAGCAGCAAAGGAAAAACAGGGCTTCTCTCCGAGCAGTTCTTC
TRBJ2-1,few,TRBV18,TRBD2,CASSRTRTYNEQFF,TGTGCCAGCTCACGGACTAGAACCTACAATGAGCAGTTCTTC
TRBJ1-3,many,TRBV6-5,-,CASSYYEGGGNTIYF,TGTGCCAGCAGTTACTATGAGGGTGGCGGAAACACCATATATTTT